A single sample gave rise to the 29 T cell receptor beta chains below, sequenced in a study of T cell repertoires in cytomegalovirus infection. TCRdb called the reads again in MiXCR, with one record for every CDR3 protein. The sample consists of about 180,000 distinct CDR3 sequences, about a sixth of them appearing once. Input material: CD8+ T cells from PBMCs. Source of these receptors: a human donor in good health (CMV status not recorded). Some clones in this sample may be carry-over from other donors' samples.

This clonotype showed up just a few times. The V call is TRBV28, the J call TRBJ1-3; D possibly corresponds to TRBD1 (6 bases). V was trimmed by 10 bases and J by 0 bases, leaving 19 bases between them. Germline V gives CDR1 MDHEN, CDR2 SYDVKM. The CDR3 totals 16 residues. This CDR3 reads CATADWGARSGNTIYF. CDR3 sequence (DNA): TGTGCCACCGCAGATTGGGGGGCCCGCTCTGGAAACACCATATATTTT.

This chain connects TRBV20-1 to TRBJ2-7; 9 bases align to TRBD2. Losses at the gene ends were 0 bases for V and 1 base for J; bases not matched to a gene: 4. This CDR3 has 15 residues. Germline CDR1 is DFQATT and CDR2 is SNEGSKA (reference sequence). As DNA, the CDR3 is TGCAGTGCTAGAGATCTTAGCGGGGGTTCCTACGAGCAGTACTTC. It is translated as CSARDLSGGSYEQYF.

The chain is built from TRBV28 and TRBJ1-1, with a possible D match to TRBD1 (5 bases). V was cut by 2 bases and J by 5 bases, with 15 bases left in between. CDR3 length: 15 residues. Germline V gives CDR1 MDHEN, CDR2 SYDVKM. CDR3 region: CASSLERGVGTEAFF. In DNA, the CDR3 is TGTGCCAGCAGTTTAGAGAGGGGAGTGGGGACTGAAGCTTTCTTT.

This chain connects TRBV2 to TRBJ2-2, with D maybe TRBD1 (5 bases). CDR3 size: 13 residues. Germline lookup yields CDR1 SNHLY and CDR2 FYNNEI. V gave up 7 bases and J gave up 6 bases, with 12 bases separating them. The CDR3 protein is CASTEGAPGELFF. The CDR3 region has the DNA TGTGCCAGCACCGAAGGGGCACCCGGGGAGCTGTTTTTT.

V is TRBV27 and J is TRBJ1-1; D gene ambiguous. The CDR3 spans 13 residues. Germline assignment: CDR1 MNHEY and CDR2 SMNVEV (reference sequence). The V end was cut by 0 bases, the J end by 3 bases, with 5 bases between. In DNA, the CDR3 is TGTGCCAGCAGTTTATCGAGACACACTGAAGCTTTCTTT. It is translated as CASSLSRHTEAFF.

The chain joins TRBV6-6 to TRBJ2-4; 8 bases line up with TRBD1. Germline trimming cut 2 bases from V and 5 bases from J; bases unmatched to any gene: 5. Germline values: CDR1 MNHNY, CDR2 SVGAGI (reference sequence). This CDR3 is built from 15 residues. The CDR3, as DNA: TGTGCCAGCAGTTACCGGACAGGGATGGAAAACATTCAGTACTTC. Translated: CASSYRTGMENIQYF.

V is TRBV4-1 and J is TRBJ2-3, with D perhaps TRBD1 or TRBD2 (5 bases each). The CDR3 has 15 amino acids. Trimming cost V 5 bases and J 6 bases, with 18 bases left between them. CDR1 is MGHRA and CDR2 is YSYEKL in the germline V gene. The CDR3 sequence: CASSDSRGPGDTQYF. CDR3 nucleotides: TGCGCCAGCAGCGATTCCCGGGGCCCCGGGGATACGCAGTATTTT.

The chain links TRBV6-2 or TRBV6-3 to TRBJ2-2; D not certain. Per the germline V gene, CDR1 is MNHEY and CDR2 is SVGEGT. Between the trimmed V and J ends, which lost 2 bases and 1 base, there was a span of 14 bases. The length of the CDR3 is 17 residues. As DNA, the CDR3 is TGTGCCAGCAGTTACGGACGAAGCAACCTGAACACCGGGGAGCTGTTTTTT. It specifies CASSYGRSNLNTGELFF.

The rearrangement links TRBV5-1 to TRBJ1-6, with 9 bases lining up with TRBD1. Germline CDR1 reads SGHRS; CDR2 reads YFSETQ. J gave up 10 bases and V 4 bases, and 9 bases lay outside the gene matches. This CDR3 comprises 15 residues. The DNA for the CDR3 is TGCGCCAGCAGCCCCGACAGGGGGACAGGATCACCCCTCCACTTT. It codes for CASSPDRGTGSPLHF.

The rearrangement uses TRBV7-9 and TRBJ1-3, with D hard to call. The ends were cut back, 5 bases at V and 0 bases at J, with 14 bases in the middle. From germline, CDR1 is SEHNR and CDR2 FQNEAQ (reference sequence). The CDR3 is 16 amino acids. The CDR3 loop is CASSSRPPSSGNTIYF. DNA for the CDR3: TGTGCCAGCAGCAGCAGGCCCCCGAGCTCTGGAAACACCATATATTTT.

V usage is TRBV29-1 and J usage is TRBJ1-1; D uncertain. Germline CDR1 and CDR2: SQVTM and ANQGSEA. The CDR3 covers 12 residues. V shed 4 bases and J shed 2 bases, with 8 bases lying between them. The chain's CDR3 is CSVVGPNTEAFF. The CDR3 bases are TGCAGCGTTGTAGGACCTAACACTGAAGCTTTCTTT.

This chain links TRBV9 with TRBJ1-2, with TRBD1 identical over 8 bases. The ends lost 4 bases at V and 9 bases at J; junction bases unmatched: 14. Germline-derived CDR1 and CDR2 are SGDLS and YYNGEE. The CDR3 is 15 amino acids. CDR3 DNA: TGTGCCAGCAGCCCTTGGACAGGGAGTTTCGGAAGCTACACCTTC. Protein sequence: CASSPWTGSFGSYTF.

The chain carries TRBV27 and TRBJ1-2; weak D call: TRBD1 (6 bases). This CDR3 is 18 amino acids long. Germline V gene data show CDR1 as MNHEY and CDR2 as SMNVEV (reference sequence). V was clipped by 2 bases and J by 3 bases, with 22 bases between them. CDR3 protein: CASSLQGQPLIDYYGYTF. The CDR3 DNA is TGTGCCAGCAGTTTACAAGGACAGCCACTAATCGACTACTATGGCTACACCTTC.

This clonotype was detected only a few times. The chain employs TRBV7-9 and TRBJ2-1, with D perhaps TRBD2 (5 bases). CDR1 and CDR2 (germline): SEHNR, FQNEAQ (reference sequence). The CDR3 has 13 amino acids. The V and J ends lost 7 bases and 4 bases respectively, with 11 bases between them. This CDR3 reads CASIQSGYNEQFF. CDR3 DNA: TGTGCCAGCATCCAATCGGGGTACAATGAGCAGTTCTTC.

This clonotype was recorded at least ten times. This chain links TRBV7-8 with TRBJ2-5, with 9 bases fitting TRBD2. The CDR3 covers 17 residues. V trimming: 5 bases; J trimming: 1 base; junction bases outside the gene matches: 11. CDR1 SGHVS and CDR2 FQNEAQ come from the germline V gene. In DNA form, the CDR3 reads TGTGCCAGCAGCCATCTGGCGCTAGCGGGGATCCAAGAGACCCAGTACTTC. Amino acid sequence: CASSHLALAGIQETQYF.

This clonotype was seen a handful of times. DNA for the CDR3: TGTGCCAGCAGCGTCTCAGGGAATTCGCTGTTTTTT. Encoded protein: CASSVSGNSLFF. The genes are TRBV5-6 and TRBJ1-4, with a tentative D call TRBD1 (5 bases). CDR1 and CDR2 from the germline V gene are SGHDT and YYEEEE. V was trimmed by 4 bases and J by 14 bases, leaving 15 bases between them. The length of the CDR3 is 12 residues.

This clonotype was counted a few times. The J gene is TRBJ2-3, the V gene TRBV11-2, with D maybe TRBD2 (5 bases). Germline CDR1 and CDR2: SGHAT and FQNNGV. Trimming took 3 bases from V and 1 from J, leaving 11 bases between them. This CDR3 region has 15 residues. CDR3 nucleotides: TGTGCCAGCAGCTTCCGGCGGGTGGGCACAGATACGCAGTATTTT. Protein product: CASSFRRVGTDTQYF.

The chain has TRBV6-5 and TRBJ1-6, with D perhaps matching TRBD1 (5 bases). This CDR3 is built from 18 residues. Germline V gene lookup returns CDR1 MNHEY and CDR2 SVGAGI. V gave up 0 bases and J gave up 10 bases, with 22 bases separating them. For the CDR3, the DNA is TGTGCCAGCAGTTACTCGGGTGTGGCAGGGAAGTTACAGTCACCCCTCCACTTT. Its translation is CASSYSGVAGKLQSPLHF.

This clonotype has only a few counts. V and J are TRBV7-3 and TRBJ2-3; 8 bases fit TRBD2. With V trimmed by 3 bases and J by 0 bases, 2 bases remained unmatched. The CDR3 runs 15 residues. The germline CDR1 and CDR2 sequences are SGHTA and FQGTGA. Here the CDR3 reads CASSLSGGSTDTQYF. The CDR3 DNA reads TGTGCCAGCAGCTTGAGCGGGGGTAGCACAGATACGCAGTATTTT.

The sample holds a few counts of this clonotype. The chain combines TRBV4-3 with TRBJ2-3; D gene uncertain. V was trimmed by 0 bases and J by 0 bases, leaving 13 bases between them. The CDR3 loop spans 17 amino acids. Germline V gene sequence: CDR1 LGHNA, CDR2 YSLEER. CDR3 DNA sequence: TGCGCCAGCAGCCAAGAACACTCGGAGTCTAGCACAGATACGCAGTATTTT. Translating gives CASSQEHSESSTDTQYF.

As DNA, the CDR3 is TGCGCCAGCAGCTTGGAGGTGACAGGGAACTACGAGCAGTACTTC. Protein sequence: CASSLEVTGNYEQYF. The genes are TRBV5-1 and TRBJ2-7; 7 bases align to TRBD1. CDR3 length: 15 amino acids. The germline V gene has CDR1 SGHRS and CDR2 YFSETQ. V lost 0 bases to trimming and J lost 3 bases; unmatched junction nucleotides: 6. Full variable domain (missing parts from reference TRBV5-1 and TRBJ2-7): KAGVTQTPRYLIKTRGQQVTLSCSPISGHRSVSWYQQTPGQGLQFLFEYFSETQRNKGNFPGRFSGRQFSNSRSEMNVSTLELGDSALYLCASSLEVTGNYEQYFGPGTRLTVT.

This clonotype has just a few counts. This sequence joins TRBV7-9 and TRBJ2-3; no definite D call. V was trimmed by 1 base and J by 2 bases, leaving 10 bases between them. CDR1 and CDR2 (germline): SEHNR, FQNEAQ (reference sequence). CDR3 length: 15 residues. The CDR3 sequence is CASSLVIGVTDTQYF. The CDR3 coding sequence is TGTGCCAGCAGCTTAGTGATCGGTGTCACAGATACGCAGTATTTT. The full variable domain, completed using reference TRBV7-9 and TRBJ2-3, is DTGVSQNPRHKITKRGQNVTFRCDPISEHNRLYWYRQTLGQGPEFLTYFQNEAQLEKSRLLSDRFSAERPKGSFSTLEIQRTEQGDSAMYLCASSLVIGVTDTQYFGPGTRLTVL.

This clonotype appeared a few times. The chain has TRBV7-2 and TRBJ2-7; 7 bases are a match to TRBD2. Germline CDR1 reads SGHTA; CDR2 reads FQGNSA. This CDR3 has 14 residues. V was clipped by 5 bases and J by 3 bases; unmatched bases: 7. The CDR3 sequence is CASSNPGLLYEQYF. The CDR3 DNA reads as TGTGCCAGCAGCAATCCGGGACTACTCTACGAGCAGTACTTC.

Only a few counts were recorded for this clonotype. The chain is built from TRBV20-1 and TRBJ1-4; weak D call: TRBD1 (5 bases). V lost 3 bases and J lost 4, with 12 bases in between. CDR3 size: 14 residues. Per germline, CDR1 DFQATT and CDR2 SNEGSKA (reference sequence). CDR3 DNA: TGCAGTGCTAGCTTCCGGGACGGTAATGAAAAACTGTTTTTT. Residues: CSASFRDGNEKLFF.

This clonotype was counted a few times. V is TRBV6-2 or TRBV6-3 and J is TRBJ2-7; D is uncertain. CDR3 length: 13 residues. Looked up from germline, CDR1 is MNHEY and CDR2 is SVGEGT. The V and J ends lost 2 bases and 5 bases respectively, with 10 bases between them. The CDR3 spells CASSYVGSHEQYF. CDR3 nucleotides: TGTGCCAGCAGTTACGTAGGATCCCACGAGCAGTACTTC.

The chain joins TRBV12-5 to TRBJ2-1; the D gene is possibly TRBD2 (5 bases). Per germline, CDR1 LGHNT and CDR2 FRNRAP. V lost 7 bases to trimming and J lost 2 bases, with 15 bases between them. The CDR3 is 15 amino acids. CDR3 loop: CASAQDPSTYNEQFF. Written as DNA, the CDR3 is TGTGCTAGTGCTCAGGACCCTAGCACCTACAATGAGCAGTTCTTC.

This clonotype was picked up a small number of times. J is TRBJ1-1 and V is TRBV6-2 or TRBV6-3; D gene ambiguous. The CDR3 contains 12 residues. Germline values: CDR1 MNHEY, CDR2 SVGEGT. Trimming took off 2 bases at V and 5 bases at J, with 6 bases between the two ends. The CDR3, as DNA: TGTGCCAGCAGTTACGTCCGGACTGAAGCTTTCTTT. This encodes CASSYVRTEAFF.

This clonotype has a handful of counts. CDR3 amino acids: CASSLALAGGPTGELFF. CDR3 coding DNA: TGTGCCAGCAGCTTAGCCCTAGCGGGGGGTCCCACCGGGGAGCTGTTTTTT. The chain combines TRBV7-2 with TRBJ2-2; 11 bases line up with TRBD2. CDR3 length: 17 residues. Germline V lookup: CDR1 SGHTA, CDR2 FQGNSA. The trim removed 0 bases at V and 4 bases at J, leaving 4 bases unmatched.

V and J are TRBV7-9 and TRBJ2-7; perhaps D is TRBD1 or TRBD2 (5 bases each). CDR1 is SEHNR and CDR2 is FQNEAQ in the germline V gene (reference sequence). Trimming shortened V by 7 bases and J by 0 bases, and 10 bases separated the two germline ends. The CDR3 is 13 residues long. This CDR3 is CASNKGSSYEQYF. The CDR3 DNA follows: TGTGCCAGCAATAAGGGGAGCTCCTACGAGCAGTACTTC.